This T cell receptor (beta chain) came from a study of radiation and T cells in renal cell carcinoma. Measured with immunoSEQ multiplex PCR; TCRdb has only the in-frame clones, and not every one. The sample includes 94,000 or so clones, 82% of them seen just once. Time point meaning: baseline pretreatment blood. Treatment of the sample: 15 Gy SBRT to primary tumor, nephrectomy 4 weeks later. The V gene's germline CDR1 is MNHEY and CDR2 SMNVEV (reference sequence). The CDR3 is 15 amino acids. Trimming shortened V by 3 bases and J by 3 bases, and 15 bases separated the two germline ends. The chain joins TRBV27 to TRBJ2-7; D is possibly TRBD1 (6 bases). The origin of this receptor is a man aged 60 to 69 with renal cell carcinoma. Specimen: blood, collected from a patient whose treatment included radiotherapy and nephrectomy. CDR3 coding DNA: TGTGCCAGCAGTTTTGAGGGGGACCCGTTCTACGAGCAGTACTTC. It specifies CASSFEGDPFYEQYF.